This T cell receptor (beta chain) came from a study of shared clonotypes between healthy human individuals. Across the whole study: Per donor, CD8 memory used one plate, CD8 naive used two, CD4 memory used three and CD4 naive used three.

Data came from immunoSEQ multiplex PCR; TCRdb stores just in-frame clones and leaves some out. The table includes 2 million to 2.5 million clones, approximately 95% detected once. Between the trimmed V and J ends, which lost 3 bases and 1 base, there was a span of 9 bases. The germline CDR1 and CDR2 sequences are KGHSH and LQKENI. The CDR3 loop spans 15 amino acids. This clone was counted between two and nine times. At the DNA level, this CDR3 is encoded by other sequences in the same sample as well. The source of this sequence is a man in his late teens or twenties in good health. The specimen was naive CD4+ T cells sorted from blood. The subset denotes: CD45RA+ positively selected. The V call is TRBV18, the J call TRBJ2-2; D may be TRBD1 (6 bases). The CDR3 region is CASSPGQRNTGELFF. CDR3 DNA sequence: TGTGCCAGCTCACCTGGACAGAGGAACACCGGGGAGCTGTTTTTT.